This T cell receptor beta chain stems from a study of radiotherapy plus CTLA-4 blockade in lung cancer. General study findings and limits: Among blood TCR repertoires after radiotherapy plus ipilimumab, tumor-derived clones expanded. Best predicting response, reportedly, were early blood T cell clone dynamics, with interferon-beta.

Treatment of patients with chemo-refractory metastatic non-small-cell lung cancer consisted of focal radiation plus CTLA-4 blockade with ipilimumab. Data came from immunoSEQ multiplex PCR; TCRdb stores just in-frame clones and leaves some out. This table has about 80,000 clones, approximately 84% appearing once. Germline V lookup: CDR1 SGHNT, CDR2 YYREEE (reference sequence). Trimming cost V 2 bases and J 1 base, with 9 bases left between them. The CDR3 spans 15 residues. The table lists this clone with a count of one. Its antigen is currently unknown. The clonotype was recovered from a human donor with non-small cell lung cancer who had stable disease on radiotherapy plus ipilimumab. The material sequenced was peripheral blood, taken from a patient treated with radiotherapy plus ipilimumab. The V call is TRBV5-4, the J call TRBJ2-2, with D uncertain. The CDR3 loop reads CASSFRRQNTGELFF. Here the CDR3 DNA reads TGTGCCAGCAGCTTTCGACGGCAGAACACCGGGGAGCTGTTTTTT.